This T cell receptor (beta chain) stems from a study of sequential checkpoint blockade in melanoma. This clone was seen only a few times. Only in-frame clones appear in the TCRdb table, and some are missing; sequencing was by immunoSEQ multiplex PCR. The table has about 6,400 clones, under 25% seen once. Specified treatment: randomized to nivolumab then ipilimumab (arm A) or the reverse (arm B). Germline V gene sequence: CDR1 SGDLS, CDR2 YYNGEE. The CDR3 covers 15 residues. V shed 0 bases and J shed 1 base, with 10 bases lying between them. The sample here was tumor tissue (inferred from file names), taken from a patient given nivolumab and ipilimumab in sequence. V usage is TRBV9 and J usage is TRBJ1-1; D ambiguous. The TCR sequence derives from a human donor with melanoma. CDR3 sequence (DNA): TGTGCCAGCAGCGTAGATGGGGTACCGAACACTGAAGCTTTCTTT. It translates to CASSVDGVPNTEAFF.